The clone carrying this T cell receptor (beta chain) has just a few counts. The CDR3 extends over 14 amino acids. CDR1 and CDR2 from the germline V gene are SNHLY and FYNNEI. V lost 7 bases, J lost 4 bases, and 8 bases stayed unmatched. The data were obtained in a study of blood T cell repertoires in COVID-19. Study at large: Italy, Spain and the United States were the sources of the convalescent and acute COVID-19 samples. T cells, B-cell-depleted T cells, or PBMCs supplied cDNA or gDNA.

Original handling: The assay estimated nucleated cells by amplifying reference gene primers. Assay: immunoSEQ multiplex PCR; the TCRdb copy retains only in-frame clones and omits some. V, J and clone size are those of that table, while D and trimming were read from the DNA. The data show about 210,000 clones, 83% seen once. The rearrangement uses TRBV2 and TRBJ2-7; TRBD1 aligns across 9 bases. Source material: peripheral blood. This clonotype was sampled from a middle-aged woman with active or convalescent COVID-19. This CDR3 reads CASTEDRGGYEQYF. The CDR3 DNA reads TGTGCCAGCACTGAGGACAGGGGTGGGTACGAGCAGTACTTC.